The 23 T cell receptor beta chains in this list originate from one sample, sequenced in a study of control samples from healthy donors and cancer patients (dated by TCRdb to between 2020 and 2021). The library was made by the immunoSEQ multiplex PCR assay. TCRdb took this table from immuneACCESS and kept in-frame rearrangements with V and J called. Such tables lack part of the clones; where checked against another copy, unresolved V genes explain under half of the gap, and the rest is unexplained. The sample table contains roughly 100,000 clones; only one count was recorded for approximately 83% of them. The top ten hold over 10% of the sample. The sequenced sample was blood. Receptor source: a woman aged 45-59 years in good health.

This clone was counted once. This chain uses TRBV3-1 (or the pseudogene TRBV3-2) with TRBJ2-1; 8 bases are shared with TRBD2. Germline V gene data show CDR1 as LGHDT and CDR2 as YNNKEL (reference sequence). The CDR3 consists of 14 residues. The trim removed 3 bases at V and 10 bases at J, leaving 8 bases unmatched. The DNA of the CDR3 is TGTGCCAGCAGCCAGCTAGCGGGTGGCCTAGAGCAGTTCTTC. Protein: CASSQLAGGLEQFF.

This clone was found once. The chain combines TRBV7-2 with TRBJ2-5, with 8 bases lining up with TRBD1. This CDR3 is 15 amino acids long. CDR1 is SGHTA, CDR2 FQGNSA, per germline. After removal of 5 bases from V and 1 base from J, the junction contained 6 bases not matched to a gene. CDR3 loop: CASSPKTGVQETQYF. In DNA form, the CDR3 reads TGTGCCAGCAGCCCCAAGACAGGGGTCCAAGAGACCCAGTACTTC.

The rearrangement links TRBV29-1 to TRBJ2-3, with TRBD2 matching 8 bases. Trimming took 0 bases from V and 5 from J; bases not matched to a gene: 7. The germline gives CDR1 SQVTM, CDR2 ANQGSEA. The CDR3 runs 15 residues. CDR3 sequence: CSVEEGMAGGDTQYF. CDR3 sequence (DNA): TGCAGCGTTGAAGAGGGGATGGCGGGGGGAGATACGCAGTATTTT.

The chain carries TRBV25-1 and TRBJ1-2; no definite D call. Germline values: CDR1 MGHDK, CDR2 SYGVNS. With 2 bases removed from V and 8 bases from J, the gap between germline ends came to 6 bases. This CDR3 contains 11 residues. The CDR3 DNA sequence: TGTGCCAGCAGTGAACACACCGGCTACACCTTC. Translation gives CASSEHTGYTF.

In this sample, this clone turned up once. V and J are TRBV7-8 and TRBJ2-5, with D perhaps TRBD1 (6 bases). Germline V gives CDR1 SGHVS, CDR2 FQNEAQ. V lost 5 bases and J lost 2, with 30 bases in between. This CDR3 contains 20 residues. The DNA for the CDR3 is TGTGCCAGCAGCCCACGACCCACAGGGTCCCTATTCGTTTCACAAGAGACCCAGTACTTC. Translating it yields CASSPRPTGSLFVSQETQYF.

This sequence joins TRBV7-2 and TRBJ1-5; weak D call: TRBD1 (5 bases). The germline V gene has CDR1 SGHTA and CDR2 FQGNSA. Between the trimmed V and J ends, which lost 1 base and 7 bases, there was a span of 8 bases. The CDR3 covers 13 residues. CDR3 loop: CASSLGRAQPQHF. In DNA form, the CDR3 reads TGTGCCAGCAGCTTAGGCAGGGCCCAGCCCCAGCATTTT.

The V call is TRBV5-5, the J call TRBJ2-5; TRBD1 is a possible D gene (6 bases). The CDR3 is 16 amino acids. The germline V gene encodes CDR1 SGHKS and CDR2 YYEKEE (reference sequence). V lost 0 bases to trimming and J lost 5 bases, with 17 bases between them. CDR3 DNA: TGTGCCAGCAGCTTGGCGCTGGGCGCAGGGGAGGAGACCCAGTACTTC. It codes for CASSLALGAGEETQYF.

V is TRBV10-1 and J is TRBJ1-1; 7 bases are shared with TRBD1. The CDR3 has 16 residues. Trimming cost V 8 bases and J 1 base; bases outside gene matches: 13. CDR1 WNHNN and CDR2 SYGVQD come from the germline V gene (reference sequence). CDR3 sequence reads: CASWGEGAFTNTEAFF. The CDR3 DNA follows: TGCGCCAGCTGGGGGGAGGGGGCATTCACGAACACTGAAGCTTTCTTT.

This chain links TRBV2 with TRBJ2-2, with a possible D match to TRBD1 (6 bases). CDR1 is SNHLY and CDR2 is FYNNEI in the germline V gene. The CDR3 consists of 13 residues. V was clipped by 8 bases and J by 1 base, with 8 bases between them. The CDR3 protein is CASLGQNTGELFF. The CDR3 coding sequence is TGTGCCAGCCTGGGACAGAACACCGGGGAGCTGTTTTTT.

The J gene is TRBJ2-3, the V gene TRBV11-3, with 10 bases lining up with TRBD1. This CDR3 spans 15 amino acids. CDR1 and CDR2 from the germline V gene are SGHNT and YENEEA. Trimming cost V 5 bases and J 3 bases; bases outside gene matches: 5. The CDR3 loop is CASSPRQGATDTQYF. DNA for the CDR3: TGTGCCAGCAGCCCCCGACAGGGGGCAACAGATACGCAGTATTTT.

A single count supports this clone. This rearrangement joins TRBV25-1 to TRBJ1-4; 7 bases fit TRBD1. The CDR3 consists of 15 residues. With V trimmed by 4 bases and J by 6 bases, 8 bases remained unmatched. CDR1 is MGHDK, CDR2 SYGVNS, per germline. The CDR3 DNA reads as TGTGCCAGCAGTGGATGGAACAGGGGCGATGAAAAACTGTTTTTT. Translation: CASSGWNRGDEKLFF. Variable domain in full (rest from reference TRBV25-1 and TRBJ1-4): EADIYQTPRYLVIGTGKKITLECSQTMGHDKMYWYQQDPGMELHLIHYSYGVNSTEKGDLSSESTVSRIRTEHFPLTLESARPSHTSQYLCASSGWNRGDEKLFFGSGTQLSVL.

J is TRBJ1-1 and V is TRBV7-2; D unclear. The CDR3 is made up of 13 amino acids. The germline V gene encodes CDR1 SGHTA and CDR2 FQGNSA. The V gene lost 1 base and the J gene lost 8 bases, with 11 bases spanning the gap. The CDR3, as DNA: TGTGCCAGCAGCTTAGAACTACACGGCGAAGCTTTCTTT. This gives the protein CASSLELHGEAFF.

The genes are TRBV28 and TRBJ2-7; maybe TRBD1 (6 bases). This CDR3 region has 16 residues. CDR1 is MDHEN and CDR2 is SYDVKM in the germline V gene. V was shortened by 4 bases and J by 2 bases, with 18 bases between the two germline ends. As DNA, the CDR3 is TGTGCCAGCAGTTCCATCGGTACAGGGATAACCTACGAGCAGTACTTC. This gives the protein CASSSIGTGITYEQYF.

The rearrangement links TRBV5-1 to TRBJ2-7; 12 nucleotides match TRBD2. This CDR3 has 18 amino acids. V lost 4 bases to trimming and J lost 0 bases; unmatched junction nucleotides: 11. Germline V CDR1 and CDR2: SGHRS, YFSETQ. CDR3 region: CASSRLAGASTVSYEQYF. DNA of the CDR3: TGCGCCAGCAGCCGACTAGCGGGAGCATCCACCGTCTCCTACGAGCAGTACTTC.

The chain uses TRBV3-1 (or the pseudogene TRBV3-2) and TRBJ1-2; tentatively, D is TRBD1 (5 bases). With 1 base removed from V and 5 bases from J, the gap between germline ends came to 8 bases. Looked up from germline, CDR1 is LGHDT and CDR2 is YNNKEL (reference sequence). The CDR3 length is 13 residues. CDR3 nucleotide sequence: TGTGCCAGCAGCCAAGTGAGGGGATATGGCTACACCTTC. It is translated as CASSQVRGYGYTF.

The chain's CDR3 is CASTFSGSVYNEQFF. In DNA, the CDR3 is TGTGCCAGTACCTTCAGCGGGAGCGTCTACAATGAGCAGTTCTTC. The V gene is TRBV19, the J gene TRBJ2-1, with TRBD2 identical over 8 bases. This CDR3 comprises 15 residues. Germline trimming cut 7 bases from V and 3 bases from J; bases unmatched to any gene: 8. Germline lookup yields CDR1 LNHDA and CDR2 SQIVND (reference sequence).

The chain joins TRBV9 to TRBJ2-3; TRBD2 might be the D (6 bases). There are 16 residues in the CDR3. Germline V gene lookup returns CDR1 SGDLS and CDR2 YYNGEE. V was trimmed by 4 bases and J by 1 base, leaving 16 bases between them. The chain's CDR3 is CASSPRGTRGTDTQYF. CDR3 DNA sequence: TGTGCCAGCAGCCCGCGGGGTACGCGCGGCACAGATACGCAGTATTTT.

The chain recombines TRBV11-3 with TRBJ2-2; D may be TRBD1 or TRBD2 (5 bases each). This CDR3 region has 17 residues. The germline V gene has CDR1 SGHNT and CDR2 YENEEA. Trimming cost V 2 bases and J 4 bases, with 17 bases left between them. In DNA, the CDR3 is TGTGCCAGCAGCTTACCCCCCCGGCGAGGGGCCACCGGGGAGCTGTTTTTT. Translated: CASSLPPRRGATGELFF.

The J gene is TRBJ2-5, the V gene TRBV6-2 or TRBV6-3; D call uncertain. Deletions cut 6 bases from V and 1 base from J, with 3 bases between. The CDR3 covers 11 residues. Germline-derived CDR1 and CDR2 are MNHEY and SVGEGT. DNA of the CDR3: TGTGCCAGCAGCCCCCAAGAGACCCAGTACTTC. Protein product: CASSPQETQYF.

The J gene is TRBJ2-7, the V gene TRBV25-1; 7 bases map to TRBD1. The germline CDR1 and CDR2 sequences are MGHDK and SYGVNS. V shed 4 bases, J shed 6 bases, and the junction held 3 bases outside the gene matches. The CDR3 covers 12 residues. CDR3 nucleotides: TGTGCCAGCAGTGCCTACAGGGGCGAGCAGTACTTC. Its translation: CASSAYRGEQYF.

The chain carries TRBV6-5 and TRBJ2-7; 8 positions match TRBD2. The ends lost 6 bases at V and 2 bases at J; junction bases unmatched: 3. Germline V gene lookup returns CDR1 MNHEY and CDR2 SVGAGI. The length of the CDR3 is 13 residues. Written as DNA, the CDR3 is TGTGCCAGCAGAAGCGGGGGTGCCTACGAGCAGTACTTC. Protein sequence: CASRSGGAYEQYF.

The chain carries TRBV19 and TRBJ2-1, with TRBD1 identical over 9 bases. CDR1 LNHDA and CDR2 SQIVND come from the germline V gene (reference sequence). The CDR3 is made up of 15 amino acids. With 6 bases clipped from V and 2 bases from J, the junction kept 5 bases outside the gene matches. CDR3 in DNA: TGTGCCAGTAGCGGAACAGGGGGCGCCTACAATGAGCAGTTCTTC. Translated, it gives CASSGTGGAYNEQFF.

This chain joins TRBV5-1 and TRBJ1-6, with D uncertain. Germline V gives CDR1 SGHRS, CDR2 YFSETQ. V lost 0 bases, J lost 5 bases, and 9 bases lay in between. The CDR3 contains 15 residues. CDR3 DNA: TGCGCCAGCAGCTTGGCTACGGACGATAATTCACCCCTCCACTTT. This gives the protein CASSLATDDNSPLHF.